This T cell receptor (beta chain) comes out of a study of blood T cell repertoires in COVID-19. Across the study: Material from acute and convalescent COVID-19 was sourced from the United States, Italy and Spain.

This clone was recorded once. TCRdb's table, derived via immunoSEQ multiplex PCR, lists solely in-frame clones and lacks some. The sample comprises around 270,000 clones, over 80% of which are singletons, and about 3.1% rests with the top ten. In assigning cohorts, the study relied on participant-reported clinical history. The study recruited exposed participants who had met a COVID-19 case within 2 weeks before entry. This CDR3 spans 13 amino acids. Germline-derived CDR1 and CDR2 are DFQATT and SNEGSKA (reference sequence). V shed 3 bases, J shed 4 bases, and the junction held 5 bases outside the gene matches.

The chain joins TRBV20-1 to TRBJ1-2, with 7 bases fitting TRBD1. What was sequenced was PBMCs or T cells enriched from blood (not recorded which). This sequence originates from a woman in her thirties or forties who had been exposed to COVID-19. In DNA form, the CDR3 reads TGCAGTGCTAGTGTATCAGGGGGCTATGGCTACACCTTC. Amino acid sequence: CSASVSGGYGYTF.